This T cell receptor (beta chain) was identified in a study of memory B cells and T cells in multiple sclerosis. General observations from the study: Shared clonotype counts depended on differing compartment clone-set sizes and were normalized.

The germline V gene has CDR1 SGHVS and CDR2 FNYEAQ. The CDR3 runs to 20 residues. Trimming took 5 bases from V and 0 from J; bases not matched to a gene: 11. Points on this clone: As yet, its antigen is unknown.

TCRdb's copy holds only in-frame clones and misses some; the assay was immunoSEQ multiplex PCR. The sample contains some 14,000 clones, approximately 69% of which appear only once. The sample taken for sequencing was memory (CD45RO+) CD4+ T cells from blood. The receptor's source is a human donor with multiple sclerosis. J is TRBJ2-1 and V is TRBV7-6; TRBD2 agrees at 15 bases. CDR3 in amino acids: CASSGGPRTSGRGSYNEQFF. In DNA form, the CDR3 reads TGTGCCAGCAGCGGGGGGCCAAGGACTAGCGGGAGGGGCTCCTACAATGAGCAGTTCTTC.